The next 9 T cell receptor beta chains were all read from a single sample in a study of T cells after yellow fever vaccination. In TCRdb, the 5' RACE reads were re-called with MiXCR into one record per CDR3 protein. The table lists around 600,000 distinct CDR3 sequences, about 12% of them singletons, with 14% to 15% in the top ten. The sequencing here drew on PBMCs, taken on the day of the yellow fever booster vaccination. The source is a young man who received the YFV17D yellow fever vaccine.

This clonotype has just a few counts. The chain carries TRBV6-5 and TRBJ2-7; D remains ambiguous. Germline V gene lookup returns CDR1 MNHEY and CDR2 SVGAGI. The CDR3 has 15 amino acids. V lost 0 bases and J 0 bases, leaving 9 bases between the germline ends. DNA for the CDR3: TGTGCCAGCAGTTACTCGATGCCGAGCTCCTACGAGCAGTACTTC. Its translation: CASSYSMPSSYEQYF.

The chain employs TRBV30 and TRBJ1-2; 7 bases match TRBD1. Germline V gene sequence: CDR1 GTSNPN, CDR2 SVGIG (reference sequence). The CDR3 runs to 16 residues. V shed 0 bases and J 4 bases; nucleotides not matched to a gene: 11. The CDR3 region is CAWSVGGGQPPYGYTF. CDR3 nucleotide sequence: TGTGCCTGGAGTGTAGGAGGGGGACAGCCACCCTATGGCTACACCTTC.

Only a few counts were recorded for this clonotype. V is TRBV20-1 and J is TRBJ1-1; TRBD1 is a possible D gene (5 bases). Germline V gene lookup returns CDR1 DFQATT and CDR2 SNEGSKA (reference sequence). V was shortened by 4 bases and J by 8 bases, with 14 bases between the two germline ends. The CDR3 covers 12 residues. CDR3 protein: CSATGDLIEAFF. As DNA, the CDR3 is TGCAGTGCTACGGGGGACCTAATCGAAGCTTTCTTT.

This chain uses TRBV6-2 or TRBV6-3 with TRBJ2-2; TRBD2 aligns across 7 bases. Trimming at V came to 6 bases and at J to 4 bases, leaving 8 bases not matched to a gene. Per germline, CDR1 MNHEY and CDR2 SVGEGT. This CDR3 is 15 amino acids long. The CDR3 here is CASSSGGESTGELFF. CDR3 in DNA: TGTGCCAGCAGCTCTGGGGGGGAAAGCACCGGGGAGCTGTTTTTT.

Here the CDR3 DNA reads TGTGCCAGCAGCGTAGGACAGGGGGTTGTCGCCGTGGAAAAACTGTTTTTT. Translated: CASSVGQGVVAVEKLFF. This chain joins TRBV9 and TRBJ1-4; the match to TRBD1 covers 9 bases. This CDR3 is 17 amino acids long. J gave up 8 bases and V 0 bases, and 11 bases lay outside the gene matches. Germline V CDR1 and CDR2: SGDLS, YYNGEE.

In this sample, this clonotype turned up a few times. This chain connects TRBV20-1 to TRBJ2-7; 12 bases fit TRBD2. Looked up from germline, CDR1 is DFQATT and CDR2 is SNEGSKA (reference sequence). This CDR3 is 13 amino acids long. V shed 5 bases and J 2 bases; nucleotides not matched to a gene: 1. The CDR3 region is CSAASGRAYEQYF. The CDR3 bases are TGCAGTGCTGCTAGCGGGAGGGCCTACGAGCAGTACTTC.

This chain links TRBV10-2 with TRBJ2-5; possibly TRBD1 or TRBD2 for D (5 bases each). Germline V gene lookup returns CDR1 WSHSY and CDR2 SAAADI. V was trimmed by 6 bases and J by 2 bases, leaving 10 bases between them. The CDR3 is 13 residues long. The CDR3 loop reads CASRRDAQETQYF. In DNA, the CDR3 is TGCGCCAGCAGAAGGGACGCACAAGAGACCCAGTACTTC.

This clonotype was observed at least ten times. The genes are TRBV7-9 and TRBJ2-5; 7 bases align to TRBD1. CDR1 is SEHNR and CDR2 is FQNEAQ in the germline V gene (reference sequence). The CDR3 contains 15 residues. The V segment lost 1 base and the J segment 1 base; nucleotides outside the gene matches: 3. The CDR3 region has the DNA TGTGCCAGCAGCTTAGTTGGGACAGCCCAAGAGACCCAGTACTTC. It translates to CASSLVGTAQETQYF. Together with reference TRBV7-9 and TRBJ2-5, the CDR3 gives the full variable domain: DTGVSQNPRHKITKRGQNVTFRCDPISEHNRLYWYRQTLGQGPEFLTYFQNEAQLEKSRLLSDRFSAERPKGSFSTLEIQRTEQGDSAMYLCASSLVGTAQETQYFGPGTRLLVL.

This clonotype was observed a handful of times. The V and J genes are TRBV7-9 and TRBJ1-3; unclear D gene. The CDR3 is 15 amino acids. Germline V gene data show CDR1 as SEHNR and CDR2 as FQNEAQ (reference sequence). Trimming took 3 bases from V and 0 from J, leaving 9 bases between them. This CDR3 reads CASSFAVLSGNTIYF. CDR3 nucleotides: TGTGCCAGCAGCTTCGCGGTCCTCTCTGGAAACACCATATATTTT.